Shown below are 9 T cell receptor beta chains from a single sample sequenced in a study of shared clonotypes between healthy human individuals. Some clones are missing from TCRdb's copy, which holds only in-frame ones; the method was immunoSEQ multiplex PCR. The table records 2,500,000 or so clones, just under 95% of them present only once. The sample was naive CD4+ T cells from PBMCs. This sample's subset: CD45RA+ positively selected. The receptors originated from a man between 18 and 29 years old in good health. Some clones in this sample may be carry-over from other donors' samples.

In this sample, this clone turned up a few times. The chain carries TRBV19 and TRBJ1-5; 7 bases fit TRBD1. CDR1 is LNHDA and CDR2 is SQIVND in the germline V gene (reference sequence). V shed 6 bases, J shed 1 base, and the junction held 6 bases outside the gene matches. The CDR3 contains 15 residues. This CDR3 is CASSPQGVSNQPQHF. In DNA, the CDR3 is TGTGCCAGTAGCCCCCAGGGGGTGAGCAATCAGCCCCAGCATTTT. The whole variable domain, remainder taken from reference TRBV19 and TRBJ1-5, is DGGITQSPKYLFRKEGQNVTLSCEQNLNHDAMYWYRQDPGQGLRLIYYSQIVNDFQKGDIAEGYSVSREKKESFPLTVTSAQKNPTAFYLCASSPQGVSNQPQHFGDGTRLSIL.

The rearrangement uses TRBV28 and TRBJ2-3, with TRBD2 identical over 10 bases. There are 16 residues in the CDR3. V was pared by 6 bases and J by 5 bases, with 11 bases of the junction left unmatched. The germline V gene has CDR1 MDHEN and CDR2 SYDVKM. The CDR3 loop reads CASSPGLAASQDTQYF. The CDR3 DNA follows: TGTGCCAGCAGCCCAGGACTAGCGGCCTCACAAGATACGCAGTATTTT.

Worth noting for this clone: This sample includes further DNA sequences coding for the same CDR3. The chain is built from TRBV11-2 and TRBJ2-7; a weak D match, TRBD1 (6 bases). V lost 1 base, J lost 3 bases, and 10 bases lay in between. Germline-derived CDR1 and CDR2 are SGHAT and FQNNGV. CDR3 length: 14 amino acids. In DNA form, the CDR3 reads TGTGCCAGCAGCTTAGTAAGAGGGGGCTACGAGCAGTACTTC. It specifies CASSLVRGGYEQYF. Full variable domain (outside the CDR3, taken from reference TRBV11-2 and TRBJ2-7): EAGVAQSPRYKIIEKRQSVAFWCNPISGHATLYWYQQILGQGPKLLIQFQNNGVVDDSQLPKDRFSAERLKGVDSTLKIQPAKLEDSAVYLCASSLVRGGYEQYFGPGTRLTVT.

The CDR3 loop reads CASRTGQGYGYTF. CDR3 coding DNA: TGTGCCAGCAGAACGGGACAGGGATATGGCTACACCTTC. The chain is built from TRBV25-1 and TRBJ1-2; 9 nucleotides align to TRBD1. The J segment lost 5 bases and the V segment lost 6 bases, leaving 4 bases of the junction unmatched. The CDR3 loop spans 13 amino acids. Germline CDR1 is MGHDK and CDR2 is SYGVNS.

This sequence joins TRBV2 and TRBJ1-2; 7 nucleotides agree with TRBD1. The CDR3 is made up of 13 amino acids. Trimming cost V 10 bases and J 4 bases; bases outside gene matches: 9. Germline CDR1 is SNHLY and CDR2 is FYNNEI. The CDR3 DNA is TGTGCCATGACGGACAGGCCGTTCTATGGCTACACCTTC. This translates into CAMTDRPFYGYTF.

The chain links TRBV6-6 to TRBJ1-1, with TRBD1 as a possible D gene (5 bases). V lost 2 bases to trimming and J lost 1 base, with 8 bases between them. CDR3 length: 14 residues. Germline V gene lookup returns CDR1 MNHNY and CDR2 SVGAGI (reference sequence). Here the CDR3 DNA reads TGTGCCAGCAGTTACAGGGGACCGAACACTGAAGCTTTCTTT. It translates to CASSYRGPNTEAFF.

The chain carries TRBV7-8 and TRBJ1-4; weak D call: TRBD1 (5 bases). The CDR3 is made up of 16 amino acids. Trimming took off 2 bases at V and 7 bases at J, with 17 bases between the two ends. Germline lookup yields CDR1 SGHVS and CDR2 FQNEAQ. CDR3 bases: TGTGCCAGCAGCTTATATCGCGGGGGACGGGTTGAAAAACTGTTTTTT. Translating it yields CASSLYRGGRVEKLFF.

The chain carries TRBV15 and TRBJ1-4; 9 bases are a match to TRBD1. The CDR3 contains 14 residues. V gave up 5 bases and J gave up 7 bases; unmatched junction bases: 5. Germline-derived CDR1 and CDR2 are LNHNV and YYDKDF (reference sequence). The CDR3: CATSLDRGGEKLFF. The DNA for the CDR3 is TGTGCCACCAGCTTGGACAGGGGAGGTGAAAAACTGTTTTTT.

The chain has TRBV12-1 and TRBJ2-2. TRBV12-1 has pseudogene status. The CDR3 is 17 amino acids. The CDR3 loop reads CASSFGSVRGMAGELFF. CDR3 DNA sequence: TGTGCCAGCAGCTTTGGGTCCGTCCGGGGCATGGCCGGGGAGCTGTTTTTT.